These 13 T cell receptor beta chains came from one sample sequenced in a study of T-cell reconstitution after alpha-beta-depleted transplantation in children. The TCRbeta library was prepared with unique molecular identifiers. TCRdb analysed the PCR reads with MiXCR anew, one entry per CDR3 protein. The data contain 98,000 or so distinct CDR3 sequences, 23% of them seen just once; the ten biggest clones take up 20% to 25%. The input for sequencing was PBMCs, taken before TCRalphabeta/CD19-depleted stem cell transplant. The receptor set was obtained from a boy aged 2 to 10 with acute lymphoblastic leukemia, due to receive a stem cell transplant.

J is TRBJ2-2 and V is TRBV7-2, with D possibly matching TRBD2 (7 bases). The ends were cut back, 6 bases at V and 5 bases at J, with 19 bases in the middle. Germline lookup yields CDR1 SGHTA and CDR2 FQGNSA. The CDR3 length is 16 residues. The CDR3 DNA sequence: TGTGCCAGCAGACAAAGGGGGGGGCTCGGGACCGGGGAGCTGTTTTTT. This codes for CASRQRGGLGTGELFF. The variable domain in full, completed from reference TRBV7-2 and TRBJ2-2, reads GAGVSQSPSNKVTEKGKDVELRCDPISGHTALYWYRQSLGQGLEFLIYFQGNSAPDKSGLPSDRFSAERTGGSVSTLTIQRTQQEDSAVYLCASRQRGGLGTGELFFGEGSRLTVL.

This clonotype has more than one count but fewer than ten. The chain recombines TRBV5-1 with TRBJ1-3; D may be TRBD1 (5 bases). Trimming took 0 bases from V and 0 from J, leaving 13 bases between them. CDR3 length equals 17 residues. Germline loops: CDR1 SGHRS, CDR2 YFSETQ. DNA of the CDR3: TGCGCCAGCAGCTTGGGGGGCTACGCCTTCTCTGGAAACACCATATATTTT. Translating gives CASSLGGYAFSGNTIYF.

The rearrangement uses TRBV4-1 and TRBJ1-5; D may be TRBD1 (6 bases). The CDR3 is made up of 16 amino acids. Trimming took off 0 bases at V and 6 bases at J, with 15 bases between the two ends. From germline, CDR1 is MGHRA and CDR2 YSYEKL. The CDR3 protein is CASSQDAAGARQPQHF. The CDR3 coding sequence is TGCGCCAGCAGCCAAGACGCCGCGGGGGCGCGTCAGCCCCAGCATTTT.

This clonotype has ten or more counts. The gene calls are TRBV20-1 and TRBJ1-1; D perhaps matches TRBD1 (6 bases). Trimming took 2 bases from V and 11 from J, leaving 12 bases between them. This CDR3 has 11 amino acids. Germline CDR1 reads DFQATT; CDR2 reads SNEGSKA (reference sequence). The CDR3 is CSARQDRLAFF. The CDR3 DNA follows: TGCAGTGCTAGACAAGACAGGTTGGCTTTCTTT.

The chain carries TRBV5-1 and TRBJ2-7; TRBD2 is a possible D gene (5 bases). With 6 bases removed from V and 2 bases from J, the gap between germline ends came to 15 bases. This CDR3 spans 14 amino acids. Germline CDR1 and CDR2: SGHRS and YFSETQ. This CDR3 reads CASTLSGTTYEQYF. The CDR3 DNA sequence: TGCGCCAGCACCCTAAGCGGTACGACCTACGAGCAGTACTTC.

In its sample, this clonotype was seen a few times. The junction departs from germline at one end; a sequencing error may be responsible. V is TRBV24-1 and J is TRBJ1-5; D not certain. The germline gives CDR1 KGHDR, CDR2 SFDVKD. This CDR3 is built from 14 residues. The CDR3 reads CATSDRRSGQPRHF. CDR3 nucleotides: TGTGCCACCAGTGATAGACGGTCTGGTCAGCCCCGGCATTTT.

This clonotype was seen a few times. V and J are TRBV6-1 and TRBJ2-6; D tentatively reads TRBD1 or TRBD2 (6 bases each). This CDR3 region has 15 residues. Trimming cost V 5 bases and J 4 bases, with 12 bases left between them. The V gene's germline CDR1 is MNHNS and CDR2 SASEGT. The CDR3 DNA is TGTGCCAGCAGTAGGGGGGAATCCGGGGCCAACGTCCTGACTTTC. Translation: CASSRGESGANVLTF.

This clonotype has a handful of counts. The chain recombines TRBV10-3 with TRBJ2-3; 8 bases line up with TRBD2. The CDR3 is made up of 13 amino acids. Trimming cost V 9 bases and J 14 bases; bases outside gene matches: 16. Germline loops: CDR1 ENHRY, CDR2 SYGVKD. The CDR3 loop reads CAITTSGGTNWYF. The DNA of the CDR3 is TGTGCCATTACTACTAGCGGAGGTACTAATTGGTATTTT.

Here the CDR3 reads CSVVLGQSFNSNQPQHF. The CDR3 DNA reads as TGCAGCGTGGTTTTGGGACAGTCATTCAATAGCAATCAGCCCCAGCATTTT. This rearrangement joins TRBV29-1 to TRBJ1-5; 7 positions match TRBD1. CDR1 is SQVTM, CDR2 ANQGSEA, per germline. V shed 6 bases and J 0 bases; nucleotides not matched to a gene: 14. This CDR3 is 17 amino acids long.

V gene TRBV5-1 combines with J gene TRBJ1-1; no clear D gene. The CDR3 consists of 14 residues. V was cut by 3 bases and J by 4 bases, with 13 bases left in between. Germline loops: CDR1 SGHRS, CDR2 YFSETQ. This CDR3 reads CASSSKVGRTEAFF. The CDR3 nucleotides read TGCGCCAGCAGCTCTAAAGTGGGTCGCACTGAAGCTTTCTTT.

The chain uses TRBV3-1 and TRBJ2-5; 8 bases match TRBD1. The V gene's germline CDR1 is LGHDT and CDR2 YNNKEL (reference sequence). V was clipped by 3 bases and J by 2 bases; unmatched bases: 8. The CDR3 runs 16 residues. The DNA of the CDR3 is TGTGCCAGCAGCCATCTATTGACAGGGGCTCAAGAGACCCAGTACTTC. Its protein is CASSHLLTGAQETQYF.

The rearrangement joins TRBV20-1 to TRBJ2-5; D call uncertain. V was trimmed by 3 bases and J by 5 bases, leaving 13 bases between them. The germline CDR1 and CDR2 sequences are DFQATT and SNEGSKA (reference sequence). The CDR3 totals 13 residues. The DNA of the CDR3 is TGCAGTGCTAGTATTACGACCGGGGAGACCCAGTACTTC. Amino acid sequence: CSASITTGETQYF.

In its sample, this clonotype was seen a few times. The CDR3 sequence is CASSHAAQGTQYF. In DNA, the CDR3 is TGTGCCAGCAGCCACGCCGCGCAGGGAACGCAGTATTTT. The chain has TRBV3-1 and TRBJ2-3; TRBD1 might be the D (5 bases). V was shortened by 3 bases and J by 9 bases, with 13 bases between the two germline ends. This CDR3 contains 13 residues. Germline CDR1 LGHDT, CDR2 YNNKEL (reference sequence).